A single T cell receptor (beta chain) is shown here with its context. Its matching antigen is unknown. The data are from a study of cytomegalovirus exposure and HLA in healthy donors. Points from the study as a whole: It was reported that the classifier diagnosed cytomegalovirus status with high specificity and sensitivity in both the original and validation cohorts. In a later analysis, HLA-C alleles had the fewest associated TCRs, DRB1 alleles the most.

In nominal health when sampled, donors likely had unrecorded immune exposures nonetheless. With 4 bases clipped from V and 2 bases from J, the junction kept 12 bases outside the gene matches. This CDR3 region has 18 residues. The germline V gene encodes CDR1 PRHDT and CDR2 FYEKMQ (reference sequence). The PCR employed 60 Vbeta primers together with 13 Jbeta primers. TCRdb keeps only in-frame clones here, not all; method: immunoSEQ multiplex PCR. This table holds around 120,000 clones, 80% found once. The genes are TRBV13 and TRBJ2-3; 10 bases are a match to TRBD2. The sample comprised PBMCs. The receptor was isolated from a female donor in good health and CMV-seropositive. This CDR3 reads CASSYLAGGLDYTDTQYF. DNA for the CDR3: TGTGCCAGCAGCTACTTAGCGGGGGGCCTCGATTACACAGATACGCAGTATTTT.